This T cell receptor (beta chain) derives from a study of shared clonotypes between healthy human individuals. Looking at the study overall: Researchers drew samples from two women and a few men aged 18 to 49.

Replicate PCRs for unsorted PBMC used roughly 0.3 ug DNA (approximately 30,000 T cell genomes). The repertoire was sequenced with immunoSEQ multiplex PCR; TCRdb's copy has only in-frame clones and lacks some. The data contain about 490,000 clones, around three quarters of them seen just once; the ten biggest clones take up 10% to 15%. Germline lookup yields CDR1 LGHNA and CDR2 YNFKEQ. V lost 5 bases and J lost 0; bases outside the gene matches: 10. The CDR3 is 18 amino acids. General study points: Limitation of the genetic and exposure-history diversity represented came from the few donors.

This clone was picked up many times. Its target is not known. This clonotype was obtained from a woman between 40 and 55 years old in good health. Some clones in this sample may be carry-over from other donors' samples. J is TRBJ2-6 and V is TRBV4-2, with 7 nucleotides matching TRBD1. Sequencing was performed on PBMCs. CDR3 bases: TGTGCCAGCAGCGTACCGGGACAGCTTTCCTCTGGGGCCAACGTCCTGACTTTC. Protein: CASSVPGQLSSGANVLTF.